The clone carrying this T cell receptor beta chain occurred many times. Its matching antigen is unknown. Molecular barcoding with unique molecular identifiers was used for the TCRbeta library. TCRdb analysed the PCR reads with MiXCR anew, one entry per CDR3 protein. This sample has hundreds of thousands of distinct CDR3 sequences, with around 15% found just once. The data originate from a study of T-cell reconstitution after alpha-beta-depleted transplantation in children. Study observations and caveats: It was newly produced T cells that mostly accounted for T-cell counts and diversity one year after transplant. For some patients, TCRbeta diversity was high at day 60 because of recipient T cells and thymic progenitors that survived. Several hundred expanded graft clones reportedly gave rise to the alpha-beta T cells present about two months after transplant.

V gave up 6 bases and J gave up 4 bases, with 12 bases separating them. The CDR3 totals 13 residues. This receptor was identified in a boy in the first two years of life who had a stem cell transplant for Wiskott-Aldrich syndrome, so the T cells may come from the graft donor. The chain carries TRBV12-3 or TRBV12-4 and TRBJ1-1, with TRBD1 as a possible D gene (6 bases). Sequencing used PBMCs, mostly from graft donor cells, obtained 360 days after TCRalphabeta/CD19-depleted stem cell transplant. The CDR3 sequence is CASRSRGSTEAFF. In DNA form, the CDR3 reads TGTGCCAGCAGGAGCAGGGGTAGCACTGAAGCTTTCTTT.